The clone carrying this T cell receptor (beta chain) was observed once. This entry is derived from a study of cytomegalovirus exposure and HLA in healthy donors. Profiled with immunoSEQ multiplex PCR; TCRdb holds only in-frame clones, not every one. The table shows about 84,000 clones, with around 90% occurring only once. V gave up 0 bases and J gave up 9 bases, with 13 bases separating them. Germline values: CDR1 SGHDT, CDR2 YYEEEE. The CDR3 totals 15 residues. This chain joins TRBV5-6 and TRBJ1-6; perhaps TRBD1 as D (6 bases). This clonotype originated in a young man in good health and CMV-seronegative. The specimen sequenced was PBMCs. For the CDR3, the DNA is TGTGCCAGCAGCTTGGTTCCGGGACAAAGTTCACCCCTCCACTTT. This encodes CASSLVPGQSSPLHF.